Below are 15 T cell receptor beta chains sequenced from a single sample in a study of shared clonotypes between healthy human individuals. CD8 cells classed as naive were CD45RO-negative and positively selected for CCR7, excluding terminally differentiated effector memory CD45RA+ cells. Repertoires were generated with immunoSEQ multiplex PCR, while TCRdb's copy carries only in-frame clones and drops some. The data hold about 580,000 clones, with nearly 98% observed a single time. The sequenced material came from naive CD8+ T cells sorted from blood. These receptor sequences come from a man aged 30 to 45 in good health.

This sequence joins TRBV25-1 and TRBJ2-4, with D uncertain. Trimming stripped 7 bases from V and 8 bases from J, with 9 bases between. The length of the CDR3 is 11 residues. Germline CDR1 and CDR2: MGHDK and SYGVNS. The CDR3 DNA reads TGTGCCAGCACCCTCGCGGACATTCAGTACTTC. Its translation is CASTLADIQYF.

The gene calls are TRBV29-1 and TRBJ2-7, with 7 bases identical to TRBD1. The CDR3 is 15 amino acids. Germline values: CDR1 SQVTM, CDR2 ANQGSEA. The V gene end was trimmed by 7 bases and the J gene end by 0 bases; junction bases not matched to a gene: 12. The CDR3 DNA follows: TGCAGCGCCGCAGCGCAGGGGGTGAACTCCTACGAGCAGTACTTC. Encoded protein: CSAAAQGVNSYEQYF.

As DNA, the CDR3 is TGTGCCAGCAGTGATACAAGGGGTGGGCAGCCCCAGCATTTT. Translation: CASSDTRGGQPQHF. The rearrangement uses TRBV2 and TRBJ1-5, with D possibly matching TRBD1 (5 bases). CDR3 length: 14 amino acids. Germline-derived CDR1 and CDR2 are SNHLY and FYNNEI. V lost 3 bases and J lost 7, with 13 bases in between.

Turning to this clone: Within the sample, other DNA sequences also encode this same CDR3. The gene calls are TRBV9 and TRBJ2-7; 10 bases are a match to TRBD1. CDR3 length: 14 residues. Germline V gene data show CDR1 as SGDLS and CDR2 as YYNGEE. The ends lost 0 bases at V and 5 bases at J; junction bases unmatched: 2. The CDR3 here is CASSVAGTGDEQYF. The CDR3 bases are TGTGCCAGCAGCGTAGCTGGGACAGGGGACGAGCAGTACTTC. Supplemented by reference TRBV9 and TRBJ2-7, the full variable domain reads DSGVTQTPKHLITATGQRVTLRCSPRSGDLSVYWYQQSLDQGLQFLIQYYNGEERAKGNILERFSAQQFPDLHSELNLSSLELGDSALYFCASSVAGTGDEQYFGPGTRLTVT.

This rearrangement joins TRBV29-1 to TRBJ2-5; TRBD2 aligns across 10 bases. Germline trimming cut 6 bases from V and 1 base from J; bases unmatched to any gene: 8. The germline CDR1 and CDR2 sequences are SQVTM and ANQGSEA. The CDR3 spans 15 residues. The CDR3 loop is CSVDTSGTPQETQYF. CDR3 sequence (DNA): TGCAGCGTGGATACTAGCGGGACCCCCCAAGAGACCCAGTACTTC.

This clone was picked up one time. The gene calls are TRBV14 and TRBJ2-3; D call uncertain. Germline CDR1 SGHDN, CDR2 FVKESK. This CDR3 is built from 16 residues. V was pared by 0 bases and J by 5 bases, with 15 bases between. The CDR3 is CASSQDLMVMRDTQYF. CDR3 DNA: TGTGCCAGCAGCCAAGATCTCATGGTTATGCGAGATACGCAGTATTTT.

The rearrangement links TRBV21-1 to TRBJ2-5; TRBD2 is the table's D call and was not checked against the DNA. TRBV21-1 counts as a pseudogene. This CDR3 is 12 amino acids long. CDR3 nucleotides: TGTGCCAGCACCCCGGGAGGGGAGACCCAGTACTTC. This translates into CASTPGGETQYF.

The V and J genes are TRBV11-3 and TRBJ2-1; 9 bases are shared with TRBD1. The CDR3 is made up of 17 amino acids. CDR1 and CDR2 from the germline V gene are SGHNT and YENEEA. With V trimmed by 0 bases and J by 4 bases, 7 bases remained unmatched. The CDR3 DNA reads TGTGCCAGCAGCTTAGAACCCGGACAGGGGACTTACAATGAGCAGTTCTTC. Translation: CASSLEPGQGTYNEQFF.

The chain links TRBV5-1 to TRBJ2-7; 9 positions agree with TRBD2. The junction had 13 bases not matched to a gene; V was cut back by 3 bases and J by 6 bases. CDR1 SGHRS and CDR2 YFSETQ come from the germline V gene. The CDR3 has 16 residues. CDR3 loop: CASSWGVRGTSSEQYF. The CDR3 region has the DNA TGCGCCAGCAGCTGGGGCGTGCGTGGGACTAGCTCCGAGCAGTACTTC.

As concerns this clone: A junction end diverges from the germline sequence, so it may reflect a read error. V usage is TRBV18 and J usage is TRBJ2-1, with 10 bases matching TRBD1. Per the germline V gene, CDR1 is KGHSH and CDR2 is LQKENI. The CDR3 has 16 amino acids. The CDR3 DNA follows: TGTGCCAGCTTACCAGGACAGGGGGTGACGGGCAATGAGCAGTTCTTC. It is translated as CASLPGQGVTGNEQFF.

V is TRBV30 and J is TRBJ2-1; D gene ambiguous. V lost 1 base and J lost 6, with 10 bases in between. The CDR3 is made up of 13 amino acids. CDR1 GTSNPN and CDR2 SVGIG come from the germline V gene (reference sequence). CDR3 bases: TGTGCCTGGAGTGATGGTGTATCCAATGAGCAGTTCTTC. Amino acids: CAWSDGVSNEQFF.

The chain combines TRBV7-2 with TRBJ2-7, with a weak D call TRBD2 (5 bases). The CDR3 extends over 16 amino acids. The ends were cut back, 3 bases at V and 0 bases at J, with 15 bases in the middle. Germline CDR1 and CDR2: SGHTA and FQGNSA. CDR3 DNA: TGTGCCAGCAGCTTTTCGAGCGGAGAACTCTCCTACGAGCAGTACTTC. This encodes CASSFSSGELSYEQYF.

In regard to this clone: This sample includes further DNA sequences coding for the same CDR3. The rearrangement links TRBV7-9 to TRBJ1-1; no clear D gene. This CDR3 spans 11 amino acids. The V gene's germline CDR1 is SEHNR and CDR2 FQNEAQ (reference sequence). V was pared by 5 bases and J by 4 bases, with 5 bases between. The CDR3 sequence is CASSPSTEAFF. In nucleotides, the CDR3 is TGTGCCAGCAGCCCCTCCACTGAAGCTTTCTTT. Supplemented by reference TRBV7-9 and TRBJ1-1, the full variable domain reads DTGVSQNPRHKITKRGQNVTFRCDPISEHNRLYWYRQTLGQGPEFLTYFQNEAQLEKSRLLSDRFSAERPKGSFSTLEIQRTEQGDSAMYLCASSPSTEAFFGQGTRLTVV.

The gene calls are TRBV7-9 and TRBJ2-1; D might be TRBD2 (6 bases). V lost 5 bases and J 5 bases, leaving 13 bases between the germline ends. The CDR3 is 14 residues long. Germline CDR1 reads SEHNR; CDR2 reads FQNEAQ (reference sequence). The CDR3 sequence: CASSLDGTHNEQFF. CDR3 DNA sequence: TGTGCCAGCAGCCTAGACGGGACTCACAATGAGCAGTTCTTC.

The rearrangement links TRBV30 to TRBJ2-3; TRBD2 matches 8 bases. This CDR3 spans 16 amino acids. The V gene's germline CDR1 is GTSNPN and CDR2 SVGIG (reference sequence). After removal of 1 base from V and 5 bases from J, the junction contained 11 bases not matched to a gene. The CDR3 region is CAWSDIRAGEIDTQYF. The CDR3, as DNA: TGTGCCTGGAGTGATATACGAGCGGGAGAGATAGATACGCAGTATTTT.